These T cell receptor beta chains were read from a single sample in a study of identifying expanded T cells in peripheral blood. Measured with immunoSEQ multiplex PCR; TCRdb has only the in-frame clones, and not every one. The table includes about 130,000 clones, approximately 86% detected once. Source material: blood. These receptors were obtained from a person between 18 and 75 years old in good health. The CDR3 runs from the conserved cysteine through the conserved F or W. D genes are given only for firm matches.

V: TRBV29-1; D: TRBD2; J: TRBJ2-2; CDR3: CSVDGTSGVTNTGELFF; DNA: TGCAGCGTCGACGGGACTAGCGGGGTCACGAACACCGGGGAGCTGTTTTTT
V: TRBV7-6; D: NA; J: TRBJ2-7; CDR3: CASSLVVYEQYF; DNA: TGTGCCAGCAGCTTGGTCGTTTACGAGCAGTACTTC
V: TRBV5-1; D: TRBD1; J: TRBJ1-4; CDR3: CASSSGDSSGEKLFF; DNA: TGCGCCAGCAGCTCGGGGGACAGCTCGGGAGAAAAACTGTTTTTT
V: TRBV11-3; D: TRBD1; J: TRBJ2-5; CDR3: CASSYGTGGSGETQYF; DNA: TGTGCCAGCAGCTATGGGACAGGGGGCAGCGGGGAGACCCAGTACTTC
V: TRBV2; D: NA; J: TRBJ2-7; CDR3: CASSGGDHEQYF; DNA: TGTGCCAGCAGTGGGGGGGACCACGAGCAGTACTTC
V: TRBV6-6; D: NA; J: TRBJ2-7; CDR3: CASRVGQSSYEQYF; DNA: TGTGCCAGCAGGGTTGGACAGAGCTCCTACGAGCAGTACTTC
V: TRBV6-5; D: NA; J: TRBJ1-6; CDR3: CASSYSTYSPLHF; DNA: TGTGCCAGCAGTTACTCGACCTATTCACCCCTCCACTTT
V: TRBV6-1; D: NA; J: TRBJ2-3; CDR3: CASSPPAGSDTQYF; DNA: TGTGCCAGCAGTCCCCCGGCGGGATCAGATACGCAGTATTTT
V: TRBV5-1; D: TRBD2; J: TRBJ2-5; CDR3: CASSLGLAGGMETQYF; DNA: TGCGCCAGCAGCTTAGGACTAGCGGGAGGTATGGAGACCCAGTACTTC
V: TRBV6-5; D: NA; J: TRBJ2-7; CDR3: CASRQGSTYEQYF; DNA: TGTGCCAGCCGCCAGGGTTCTACCTACGAGCAGTACTTC
V: TRBV25-1; D: NA; J: TRBJ2-7; CDR3: CASSEYDGREQYF; DNA: TGTGCCAGCAGTGAATATGATGGGCGCGAGCAGTACTTC